The 17 T cell receptor beta chains reported below all come from one sample, sequenced in a study of PD-1 blockade in classical Hodgkin lymphoma. In every patient, relapse followed autologous stem cell transplantation, while exposure to brentuximab vedotin differed. Assay used: immunoSEQ multiplex PCR; TCRdb lists only in-frame clones, some missing. The sample holds 11,000 to 15,000 clones, 86% seen once. This sample comprised peripheral blood mononuclear cells (PBMCs), obtained at baseline. Receptor source: a human donor with classical Hodgkin lymphoma.

The rearrangement uses TRBV2 and TRBJ1-2; TRBD1 agrees at 7 bases. Germline V gene data show CDR1 as SNHLY and CDR2 as FYNNEI. The V and J ends lost 6 bases and 1 base, in that order; junction bases with no gene match: 11. This CDR3 region has 16 residues. CDR3 DNA sequence: TGTGCCAGCAGCTCCGGGACAGAGACTTTTAACTATGGCTACACCTTC. This translates into CASSSGTETFNYGYTF.

In this sample, this clone turned up once. V usage is TRBV5-1 and J usage is TRBJ1-1; D uncertain. The V end was cut by 3 bases, the J end by 0 bases, with 12 bases between. The CDR3 has 15 amino acids. CDR1 is SGHRS, CDR2 YFSETQ, per germline. CDR3 DNA sequence: TGCGCCAGCAGCTGGTCGTGGAACTTGAACACTGAAGCTTTCTTT. Translated, it gives CASSWSWNLNTEAFF. The variable domain in full, with the rest retrieved from reference TRBV5-1 and TRBJ1-1, is KAGVTQTPRYLIKTRGQQVTLSCSPISGHRSVSWYQQTPGQGLQFLFEYFSETQRNKGNFPGRFSGRQFSNSRSEMNVSTLELGDSALYLCASSWSWNLNTEAFFGQGTRLTVV.

The table lists this clone with a few counts. The chain combines TRBV2 with TRBJ1-2; weak D call: TRBD1 (5 bases). CDR1 SNHLY and CDR2 FYNNEI come from the germline V gene. The CDR3 is 11 amino acids. V lost 11 bases to trimming and J lost 8 bases, with 15 bases between them. CDR3 sequence reads: CAGRDLSGYTF. The CDR3 DNA sequence: TGTGCCGGCCGGGACCTTAGCGGCTACACCTTC.

The V gene is TRBV5-6, the J gene TRBJ1-1; D gene ambiguous. The germline V gene encodes CDR1 SGHDT and CDR2 YYEEEE. Trimming cost V 0 bases and J 8 bases, with 11 bases left between them. This CDR3 is built from 13 residues. The CDR3 DNA follows: TGTGCCAGCAGCTTGGGAATGGCGGGGGAAGCTTTCTTT. The encoded protein is CASSLGMAGEAFF.

V gene TRBV11-3 combines with J gene TRBJ2-2; D uncertain. Germline loops: CDR1 SGHNT, CDR2 YENEEA. V was trimmed by 5 bases and J by 4 bases, leaving 8 bases between them. CDR3 length: 13 amino acids. For the CDR3, the DNA is TGTGCCAGCAGCGTTTCGACCACCGGGGAGCTGTTTTTT. This gives the protein CASSVSTTGELFF.

The chain has TRBV4-3 and TRBJ2-1; D possibly matches TRBD1 or TRBD2 (5 bases each). CDR1 and CDR2 (germline): LGHNA, YSLEER. The CDR3 is made up of 16 amino acids. Trimming left V 2 bases short and J 4 bases short, with 15 bases between. DNA of the CDR3: TGCGCCAGCAGCCAAAGTAGAGGGGAGTGGTACAATGAGCAGTTCTTC. Translation gives CASSQSRGEWYNEQFF.

CDR3: CASSVDGGISSYEQYF. In DNA form, the CDR3 reads TGTGCCAGCAGCGTAGATGGGGGGATTAGCTCCTACGAGCAGTACTTC. The J gene is TRBJ2-7, the V gene TRBV9; the D gene is possibly TRBD2 (6 bases). The V gene lost 0 bases and the J gene lost 0 bases, with 13 bases spanning the gap. The germline CDR1 and CDR2 sequences are SGDLS and YYNGEE. The CDR3 loop spans 16 amino acids.

The chain has TRBV7-6 and TRBJ1-3, with D possibly being TRBD1 (5 bases). The germline gives CDR1 SGHVS, CDR2 FNYEAQ. The ends were cut back, 6 bases at V and 2 bases at J, with 11 bases in the middle. The CDR3 extends over 14 amino acids. For the CDR3, the DNA is TGTGCCAGCAGTTTTGACAGAGCTGGAAACACCATATATTTT. Encoded protein: CASSFDRAGNTIYF.

V is TRBV28 and J is TRBJ1-5; TRBD1 matches at 8 bases. The CDR3 consists of 19 residues. V lost 3 bases and J lost 5; bases outside the gene matches: 18. Germline CDR1 MDHEN, CDR2 SYDVKM. In DNA, the CDR3 is TGTGCCAGCAGTTTCCCCACCGGACAGGGAGGTGTTATTTATCAGCCCCAGCATTTT. Translating it yields CASSFPTGQGGVIYQPQHF.

This clone came up a few times. The V and J genes are TRBV6-6 and TRBJ2-2; D perhaps matches TRBD2 (6 bases). Trimming left V 8 bases short and J 0 bases short, with 13 bases between. CDR1 is MNHNY, CDR2 SVGAGI, per germline (reference sequence). The CDR3 is 15 amino acids. CDR3 sequence: CASASGLSNTGELFF. The CDR3 nucleotides read TGTGCCAGCGCCTCGGGACTTTCGAACACCGGGGAGCTGTTTTTT.

The rearrangement uses TRBV4-3 and TRBJ1-2; D not certain. The germline V gene encodes CDR1 LGHNA and CDR2 YSLEER. The V end was cut by 0 bases, the J end by 4 bases, with 15 bases between. The CDR3 consists of 16 residues. The CDR3 bases are TGCGCCAGCAGCCAAGAACTTTCCGTCCTAACCTATGGCTACACCTTC. As protein: CASSQELSVLTYGYTF.

This chain links TRBV7-2 with TRBJ1-3; TRBD1 matches at 7 bases. Trimming cost V 8 bases and J 0 bases; bases outside gene matches: 4. This CDR3 region has 14 residues. CDR1 is SGHTA, CDR2 FQGNSA, per germline. CDR3 residues: CASEQGFSGNTIYF. CDR3 bases: TGTGCCAGCGAACAGGGGTTCTCTGGAAACACCATATATTTT.

This sequence joins TRBV20-1 and TRBJ2-3; D might be TRBD2 (5 bases). Germline assignment: CDR1 DFQATT and CDR2 SNEGSKA (reference sequence). V lost 6 bases to trimming and J lost 8 bases, with 12 bases between them. CDR3 length: 11 residues. The CDR3 loop reads CSAGEPTTQYF. CDR3 bases: TGCAGTGCCGGGGAGCCGACTACGCAGTATTTT.

The chain joins TRBV19 to TRBJ1-2; 12 bases align to TRBD1. The V gene end was trimmed by 3 bases and the J gene end by 8 bases; junction bases not matched to a gene: 7. Per the germline V gene, CDR1 is LNHDA and CDR2 is SQIVND (reference sequence). The CDR3 is 15 residues long. The CDR3: CASSMGGQGARGYTF. As DNA, the CDR3 is TGTGCCAGTAGTATGGGGGGACAGGGGGCGAGAGGCTACACCTTC. The entire variable domain, with the rest obtained from reference TRBV19 and TRBJ1-2, is as follows: DGGITQSPKYLFRKEGQNVTLSCEQNLNHDAMYWYRQDPGQGLRLIYYSQIVNDFQKGDIAEGYSVSREKKESFPLTVTSAQKNPTAFYLCASSMGGQGARGYTFGSGTRLTVV.

Worth noting for this clone: The junction does not match germline at one end; this may be a read error. The chain carries TRBV27 and TRBJ2-7; D call uncertain. Per the germline V gene, CDR1 is MNHEY and CDR2 is SMNVEV (reference sequence). There are 12 residues in the CDR3. CDR3 nucleotides: TGTGCCAGCATGTATCGTTCTTACGGGCAGTACTTC. This codes for CASMYRSYGQYF.

V usage is TRBV6-5 and J usage is TRBJ1-1; D gene ambiguous. Germline CDR1 is MNHEY and CDR2 is SVGAGI. The V end lost 0 bases, the J end lost 10 bases, and 12 bases lay between the germline ends. This CDR3 region has 13 residues. DNA for the CDR3: TGTGCCAGCAGTTACTCGCCGGTCCATCGAGCTTTCTTT. Translation: CASSYSPVHRAFF.

This chain links TRBV6-6 with TRBJ2-4; weak D call: TRBD2 (6 bases). V dropped 7 bases and J dropped 0 bases, with 16 bases sitting between them. Germline V gene data show CDR1 as MNHNY and CDR2 as SVGAGI (reference sequence). The CDR3 runs to 16 residues. CDR3: CASNHWGELAKNIQYF. CDR3 in DNA: TGTGCCAGCAACCACTGGGGGGAGCTAGCCAAAAACATTCAGTACTTC.